The clone carrying this T cell receptor (beta chain) was seen more than once but under ten times. RNA transcripts provided the source from which TCR beta CDR3 regions were amplified. The HTBI set primed first-round TCR CDR3 RT-PCR. MiXCR, run by TCRdb on the multiplex PCR reads, gives a single entry per CDR3 protein. This sample yields some 350,000 distinct CDR3 sequences, of which approximately 19% are seen a single time; roughly 3.5% belongs to the top ten. The sample is drawn from a study of T cells in Graves' hyperthyroidism and ophthalmopathy. Germline assignment: CDR1 DFQATT and CDR2 SNEGSKA (reference sequence). Trimming removed 4 bases at V and 9 bases at J, with 10 bases between. The CDR3 covers 11 residues. When ophthalmopathy did not progress within 18 months, Graves' hyperthyroidism was considered stable. It was uncontrolled infection, other autoimmune disease, pregnancy or lactation that excluded patients. Diagnostic decisions used clinical symptoms, serum thyroxine and TRAb, thyroid ultrasound and orbital computed tomography.

Material: blood. The clonotype comes from a woman aged 18 to 35 with Graves' hyperthyroidism. This rearrangement joins TRBV20-1 to TRBJ1-5; D perhaps matches TRBD1 (5 bases). CDR3 protein: CSATQGRPQHF. The CDR3 DNA reads TGCAGTGCTACCCAGGGTAGGCCCCAGCATTTT.